The 32 T cell receptor beta chains below were found in one sample sequenced in a study of shared clonotypes between healthy human individuals. TCRdb's copy holds only in-frame clones and misses some; the assay was immunoSEQ multiplex PCR. Among over a million clones listed, approximately 96% were seen once. Sequencing was performed on naive CD4+ T cells sorted from blood. Subset reported: CD45RA+ positively selected. The receptors come from a young man in good health.

The J gene is TRBJ2-1, the V gene TRBV11-3; 13 bases fit TRBD2. CDR1 SGHNT and CDR2 YENEEA come from the germline V gene. Germline trimming cut 4 bases from V and 5 bases from J; bases unmatched to any gene: 8. This CDR3 contains 17 residues. This CDR3 reads CASSSARGLAGNNEQFF. CDR3 DNA sequence: TGTGCCAGCAGCTCGGCCCGGGGACTAGCGGGGAACAATGAGCAGTTCTTC.

The chain links TRBV7-8 to TRBJ2-3; TRBD2 aligns across 7 bases. V shed 1 base and J 1 base; nucleotides not matched to a gene: 11. The CDR3 contains 18 residues. The germline CDR1 and CDR2 sequences are SGHVS and FQNEAQ. Here the CDR3 DNA reads TGTGCCAGCAGCTTAGGTCTTCTGGCGGGAGCCGGCACAGATACGCAGTATTTT. The encoded protein is CASSLGLLAGAGTDTQYF.

The chain joins TRBV4-2 to TRBJ1-1; possible D gene TRBD1, 6 bases. CDR3 length: 15 amino acids. Germline V lookup: CDR1 LGHNA, CDR2 YNFKEQ. Trimming removed 3 bases from V and 0 bases from J, with 11 bases in between. The chain's CDR3 is CASSQPGHLNTEAFF. CDR3 nucleotides: TGTGCCAGCAGCCAGCCGGGACATCTGAACACTGAAGCTTTCTTT.

The chain joins TRBV6-1 to TRBJ1-5; 7 bases map to TRBD1. The CDR3 covers 14 residues. Looked up from germline, CDR1 is MNHNS and CDR2 is SASEGT. The trim removed 6 bases at V and 5 bases at J, leaving 7 bases unmatched. The CDR3 DNA follows: TGTGCCAGCAGCCGTCAGGGGGGCGATCAGCCCCAGCATTTT. Translation gives CASSRQGGDQPQHF.

In this sample, this clone turned up once. This chain links TRBV6-1 with TRBJ2-1; tentatively, D is TRBD2 (6 bases). This CDR3 contains 15 residues. V lost 6 bases to trimming and J lost 0 bases, with 12 bases between them. Germline V CDR1 and CDR2: MNHNS, SASEGT. CDR3 amino acids: CASSSGGSSYNEQFF. CDR3 sequence (DNA): TGTGCCAGCAGCTCCGGGGGAAGCTCCTACAATGAGCAGTTCTTC.

Regarding this clone: Other nucleotide sequences from this sample produce the same CDR3. This chain links TRBV7-8 with TRBJ2-1; no clear D gene. CDR1 is SGHVS, CDR2 FQNEAQ, per germline. Trimming removed 1 base at V and 3 bases at J, with 7 bases between. The CDR3 contains 14 residues. CDR3 loop: CASSLGRSYNEQFF. CDR3 DNA sequence: TGTGCCAGCAGCTTAGGCAGAAGCTACAATGAGCAGTTCTTC.

This clone has only a few counts. As DNA, the CDR3 is TGTGCCAGCAGTTTAGGGGCAGGCCGAGTTCAGCCCCAGCATTTT. This sequence encodes CASSLGAGRVQPQHF. The chain employs TRBV28 and TRBJ1-5; a weak D match, TRBD1 (5 bases). The CDR3 contains 15 residues. Germline CDR1 is MDHEN and CDR2 is SYDVKM. Between the trimmed V and J ends, which lost 2 bases and 6 bases, there was a span of 14 bases.

The J gene is TRBJ2-2, the V gene TRBV7-9; perhaps TRBD2 as D (6 bases). This CDR3 region has 16 residues. In germline, CDR1 is SEHNR, CDR2 FQNEAQ (reference sequence). The V and J ends lost 2 bases and 6 bases respectively, with 16 bases between them. The CDR3 bases are TGTGCCAGCAGCTTACGTCCGGGAGAGGTTGCCGGGGAGCTGTTTTTT. Its protein is CASSLRPGEVAGELFF.

The gene calls are TRBV25-1 and TRBJ2-3; D is uncertain. V lost 0 bases and J lost 2, with 9 bases in between. Germline assignment: CDR1 MGHDK and CDR2 SYGVNS. This CDR3 region has 15 residues. CDR3 bases: TGTGCCAGCAGTGAATATAGTCCGCCCACAGATACGCAGTATTTT. This encodes CASSEYSPPTDTQYF.

The chain joins TRBV5-4 to TRBJ2-3; D gene ambiguous. The ends were cut back, 3 bases at V and 2 bases at J, with 10 bases in the middle. Germline V CDR1 and CDR2: SGHNT, YYREEE (reference sequence). The CDR3 is 14 residues long. CDR3 coding DNA: TGTGCCAGCAGCTCTCCCGCGAACACAGATACGCAGTATTTT. Its translation is CASSSPANTDTQYF.

The V and J genes are TRBV2 and TRBJ1-5; tentative D call: TRBD1 (5 bases). Per germline, CDR1 SNHLY and CDR2 FYNNEI. Trimming removed 4 bases from V and 5 bases from J, with 6 bases in between. This CDR3 spans 12 amino acids. The CDR3 DNA follows: TGTGCCAGCAGTGCAGGGCATCAGCCCCAGCATTTT. It translates to CASSAGHQPQHF. The variable domain in full, with the rest retrieved from reference TRBV2 and TRBJ1-5, is EPEVTQTPSHQVTQMGQEVILRCVPISNHLYFYWYRQILGQKVEFLVSFYNNEISEKSEIFDDQFSVERPDGSNFTLKIRSTKLEDSAMYFCASSAGHQPQHFGDGTRLSIL.

The gene calls are TRBV9 and TRBJ2-5, with 13 bases matching TRBD2. CDR1 and CDR2 from the germline V gene are SGDLS and YYNGEE. The CDR3 is made up of 17 amino acids. J was trimmed by 2 bases and V by 3 bases; bases with no gene match: 7. The DNA for the CDR3 is TGTGCCAGCAGCGGGACCGGGACTAGCGGGGATCAAGAGACCCAGTACTTC. This codes for CASSGTGTSGDQETQYF.

V gene TRBV27 combines with J gene TRBJ2-1; D call uncertain. V was trimmed by 3 bases and J by 6 bases, leaving 12 bases between them. Germline CDR1 is MNHEY and CDR2 is SMNVEV (reference sequence). There are 14 residues in the CDR3. In DNA form, the CDR3 reads TGTGCCAGCAGTTTGATTCAACGCGGCAATGAGCAGTTCTTC. Residues: CASSLIQRGNEQFF.

The genes are TRBV4-1 and TRBJ2-1; D is undetermined. Germline V gene lookup returns CDR1 MGHRA and CDR2 YSYEKL. Trimming pared 2 bases from V and 4 bases from J, leaving 12 bases between. The CDR3 covers 15 residues. DNA for the CDR3: TGCGCCAGCAGCCAACTGTCCCAGAGTTACAATGAGCAGTTCTTC. It specifies CASSQLSQSYNEQFF.

This clone occurred once. The V call is TRBV25-1, the J call TRBJ1-3; no reliable D call. The V end was cut by 7 bases, the J end by 6 bases, with 7 bases between. CDR3 length: 11 amino acids. CDR1 MGHDK and CDR2 SYGVNS come from the germline V gene. The CDR3 loop is CASTRLNTIYF. In DNA form, the CDR3 reads TGTGCCAGCACTCGTCTAAACACCATATATTTT.

As concerns this clone: This sample also contains other DNA sequences that code for the same CDR3. This chain uses TRBV10-3 with TRBJ1-1; 9 bases are a match to TRBD1. Germline V gene lookup returns CDR1 ENHRY and CDR2 SYGVKD. J was trimmed by 5 bases and V by 0 bases; bases with no gene match: 1. The CDR3 runs 14 residues. The CDR3 is CAISESGQGTEAFF. The CDR3 nucleotides read TGTGCCATCAGTGAGTCTGGACAGGGGACTGAAGCTTTCTTT.

This chain joins TRBV10-1 and TRBJ2-7; tentative D call: TRBD2 (6 bases). This CDR3 has 16 amino acids. Germline CDR1 reads WNHNN; CDR2 reads SYGVQD (reference sequence). V was cut by 5 bases and J by 0 bases, with 17 bases left in between. In DNA form, the CDR3 reads TGCGCCAGCAGTAGACAATTAGCGGATAGCTCCTACGAGCAGTACTTC. This encodes CASSRQLADSSYEQYF.

The V and J genes are TRBV20-1 and TRBJ2-7; D is undetermined. The CDR3 contains 11 residues. Germline V lookup: CDR1 DFQATT, CDR2 SNEGSKA (reference sequence). Between the trimmed V and J ends, which lost 4 bases and 5 bases, there was a span of 9 bases. CDR3 sequence: CSATYTNEQYF. CDR3 nucleotide sequence: TGCAGTGCTACCTACACCAACGAGCAGTACTTC.

The V call is TRBV7-9, the J call TRBJ1-2; D not certain. The CDR3 runs to 11 residues. Germline CDR1 reads SEHNR; CDR2 reads FQNEAQ (reference sequence). Trimming stripped 5 bases from V and 8 bases from J, with 9 bases between. The CDR3 DNA sequence: TGTGCCAGCAGCCGAAGTGTGGGCTACACCTTC. Amino acid sequence: CASSRSVGYTF.

CDR3 in DNA: TGTGCCAGCAGTTCTTCCGGGCCAACCGGGCCAAATCAGCCCCAGCATTTT. Amino acids: CASSSSGPTGPNQPQHF. The J gene is TRBJ1-5, the V gene TRBV27; D uncertain. CDR1 is MNHEY and CDR2 is SMNVEV in the germline V gene (reference sequence). V lost 4 bases and J lost 4, with 20 bases in between. This CDR3 has 17 residues.

The chain carries TRBV9 and TRBJ2-1; 14 nucleotides align to TRBD2. The junction had 10 bases not matched to a gene; V was cut back by 3 bases and J by 5 bases. CDR1 and CDR2 (germline): SGDLS, YYNGEE. This CDR3 is built from 18 residues. The CDR3: CASSASGTSGSTHNEQFF. DNA of the CDR3: TGTGCCAGCAGCGCATCTGGGACTAGCGGGAGTACACACAATGAGCAGTTCTTC.

The gene calls are TRBV2 and TRBJ1-2; TRBD1 matches at 7 bases. Germline CDR1 SNHLY, CDR2 FYNNEI. This CDR3 has 14 amino acids. After removal of 5 bases from V and 4 bases from J, the junction contained 7 bases not matched to a gene. CDR3 DNA: TGTGCCAGCAGTCAGCCTGACAGGGTCTATGGCTACACCTTC. Translated: CASSQPDRVYGYTF.

The CDR3 loop reads CASSLLAGWETQYF. The CDR3 DNA reads TGTGCCAGCAGCCTACTAGCGGGATGGGAGACCCAGTACTTC. This chain joins TRBV6-1 and TRBJ2-5; 10 bases agree with TRBD2. The CDR3 covers 14 residues. Trimming cost V 6 bases and J 5 bases; bases outside gene matches: 6. Per the germline V gene, CDR1 is MNHNS and CDR2 is SASEGT.

This clone appeared once. Here the CDR3 DNA reads TGTGCCAGCAGCTTTCGGCAGACTAGCTCCTACAATGAGCAGTTCTTC. This codes for CASSFRQTSSYNEQFF. The V and J genes are TRBV7-2 and TRBJ2-1; TRBD2 is a possible D gene (6 bases). The CDR3 contains 16 residues. The germline V gene encodes CDR1 SGHTA and CDR2 FQGNSA. V gave up 3 bases and J gave up 0 bases, with 12 bases separating them.

The chain couples TRBV28 to TRBJ2-7; D gene unclear. The V gene lost 1 base and the J gene lost 0 bases, with 10 bases spanning the gap. The germline gives CDR1 MDHEN, CDR2 SYDVKM. There are 15 residues in the CDR3. CDR3 sequence: CASSLFGGYSYEQYF. CDR3 DNA: TGTGCCAGCAGTTTATTCGGCGGATACTCCTACGAGCAGTACTTC.

The chain recombines TRBV2 with TRBJ1-4; 7 nucleotides agree with TRBD1. CDR1 and CDR2 (germline): SNHLY, FYNNEI. V shed 6 bases and J 8 bases; nucleotides not matched to a gene: 15. The CDR3 consists of 16 residues. The CDR3 is CASSPVRAGGGEKLFF. DNA of the CDR3: TGTGCCAGCAGCCCGGTCAGGGCAGGGGGTGGCGAAAAACTGTTTTTT.

This rearrangement joins TRBV19 to TRBJ2-5, with a tentative D call TRBD2 (7 bases). Germline values: CDR1 LNHDA, CDR2 SQIVND (reference sequence). The CDR3 has 14 residues. V was cut by 5 bases and J by 5 bases, with 15 bases left in between. CDR3 sequence (DNA): TGTGCCAGTAGTGGGACGGGGGGCTTCGAGACCCAGTACTTC. Protein sequence: CASSGTGGFETQYF.

The rearrangement uses TRBV18 and TRBJ2-1, with D perhaps TRBD2 (6 bases). Looked up from germline, CDR1 is KGHSH and CDR2 is LQKENI. The CDR3 has 15 amino acids. Between the trimmed V and J ends, which lost 4 bases and 3 bases, there was a span of 13 bases. The CDR3 DNA follows: TGTGCCAGCTCACTAGCCGGGACTGTCTACAATGAGCAGTTCTTC. This encodes CASSLAGTVYNEQFF.

The chain carries TRBV6-1 and TRBJ2-1, with 8 nucleotides matching TRBD2. Germline V gene sequence: CDR1 MNHNS, CDR2 SASEGT. Trimming cost V 4 bases and J 2 bases; bases outside gene matches: 7. This CDR3 comprises 16 residues. The CDR3 loop is CASSGNSGDTYNEQFF. The CDR3 nucleotides read TGTGCCAGCAGTGGAAATAGCGGGGATACCTACAATGAGCAGTTCTTC.

The J gene is TRBJ1-1, the V gene TRBV20-1; no clear D. Trimming left V 7 bases short and J 2 bases short, with 2 bases between. CDR3 length: 9 residues. Germline lookup yields CDR1 DFQATT and CDR2 SNEGSKA (reference sequence). Written as DNA, the CDR3 is TGCAGTGTTAACACTGAAGCTTTCTTT. This encodes CSVNTEAFF.

This chain joins TRBV5-5 and TRBJ1-3; weak D call: TRBD1 (5 bases). There are 15 residues in the CDR3. The germline gives CDR1 SGHKS, CDR2 YYEKEE (reference sequence). Trimming removed 0 bases from V and 1 base from J, with 8 bases in between. The CDR3: CASSLADTSGNTIYF. CDR3 bases: TGTGCCAGCAGCTTGGCGGACACGTCTGGAAACACCATATATTTT.

The rearrangement uses TRBV6-6 and TRBJ2-7; a weak D match, TRBD2 (6 bases). Germline V lookup: CDR1 MNHNY, CDR2 SVGAGI (reference sequence). The CDR3 spans 12 residues. With 6 bases removed from V and 6 bases from J, the gap between germline ends came to 12 bases. CDR3 coding DNA: TGTGCCAGCAGCCCACGGAGGGTCGAGCAGTACTTC. Translating gives CASSPRRVEQYF.